This T cell receptor (beta chain) derives from a study of blood T cell repertoires in COVID-19. The table came from immunoSEQ multiplex PCR; TCRdb's copy has only in-frame clones and leaves some out. The data contain some 460,000 clones, 75% to 90% of them singletons. The CDR3 runs 15 residues. Trimming took 0 bases from V and 2 from J, leaving 9 bases between them. Per the germline V gene, CDR1 is LNHNV and CDR2 is YYDKDF (reference sequence). The receptor was isolated from a woman younger than 30 who had recovered from COVID-19. Sequences were obtained from PBMCs or T cells enriched from blood (not recorded which). The genes are TRBV15 and TRBJ2-3; no firm D call. The CDR3 region is CATSRDRLATDTQYF. CDR3 coding DNA: TGTGCCACCAGCAGAGATCGACTGGCCACAGATACGCAGTATTTT. Complete variable domain (other parts from reference TRBV15 and TRBJ2-3): DAMVIQNPRYQVTQFGKPVTLSCSQTLNHNVMYWYQQKSSQAPKLLFHYYDKDFNNEADTPDNFQSRRPNTSFCFLDIRSPGLGDTAMYLCATSRDRLATDTQYFGPGTRLTVL.